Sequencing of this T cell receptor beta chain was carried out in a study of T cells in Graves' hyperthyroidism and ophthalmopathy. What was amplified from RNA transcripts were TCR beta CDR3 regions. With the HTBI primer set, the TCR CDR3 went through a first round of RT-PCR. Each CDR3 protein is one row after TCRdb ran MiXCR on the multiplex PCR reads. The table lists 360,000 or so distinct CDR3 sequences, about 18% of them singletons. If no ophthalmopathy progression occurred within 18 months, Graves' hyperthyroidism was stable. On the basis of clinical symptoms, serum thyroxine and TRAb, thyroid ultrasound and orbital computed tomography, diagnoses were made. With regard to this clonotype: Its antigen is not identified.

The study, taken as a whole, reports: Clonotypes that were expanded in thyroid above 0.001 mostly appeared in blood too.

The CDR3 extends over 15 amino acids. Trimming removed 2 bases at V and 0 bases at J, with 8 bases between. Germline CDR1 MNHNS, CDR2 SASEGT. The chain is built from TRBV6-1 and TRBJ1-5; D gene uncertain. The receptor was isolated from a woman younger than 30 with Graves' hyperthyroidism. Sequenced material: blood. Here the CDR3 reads CASSELWDSNQPQHF. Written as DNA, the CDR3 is TGTGCCAGCAGTGAACTATGGGATAGCAATCAGCCCCAGCATTTT.